This TCR beta chain was documented in a study of cytomegalovirus exposure and HLA in healthy donors (TCRdb year 2017). Study-wide context: According to a later analysis, the approximately 120 validation repertoires were produced on the same platform as the 666 repertoires of the first cohort. The aim of the study was to test whether cataloging public T cell receptors could identify signatures of past pathogen exposure. Besides the first cohort of some 670 subjects, a separate validation cohort made up of 120 different subjects was used. To predict cytomegalovirus infection status, the study brought together high-throughput TCR immunosequencing, statistical association of individual TCRs with disease status, and machine learning.

Library generation was performed with the immunoSEQ multiplex PCR assay. The original pipeline was this. A statistical classification framework was built to diagnose cytomegalovirus status from the catalog of TCR beta chain sequences. The clones in this table, taken by TCRdb from immuneACCESS, are in-frame only. Not every clone is retained; where verified, under half of the shortfall comes from an unresolved V gene, and the cause of the rest is unknown. V and J calls and clone size come straight from that table; D and trimming were deduced from the DNA. Across this sample there are about 74,000 clones, with approximately 93% seen only once. 1.5% to 1.7% of the sample comes from the top ten. Regarding this clone: Its antigen remains undetermined. No base qualities exist here, and no much larger clone lies one base off it.

General conclusions and limits of the study: Across donors, most TCR sequences were observed very rarely, whereas some public TCRs were present in many individuals. In vitro tests confirmed that a few of the cytomegalovirus-associated TCR beta chains recognize cytomegalovirus antigens. In both the original and validation cohorts, the classifier was reported to diagnose cytomegalovirus status with high specificity and sensitivity. The study gave a list of some 150 TCR beta chains associated with cytomegalovirus. Subsequent analysis determined that TCRs grouped into clusters in the first cohort also showed a tendency toward co-occurrence across the 120 validation repertoires, and 90% to 95% of cluster scores exceeded 0. The authors suggested that the approach could potentially be extended to other disease states and immunological phenotypes. The validation cohort had no HLA typing available for a later analysis, so co-occurrence within that cohort was assessed over all 120 or so repertoires.

The donors belonged to the validation cohort of 120 subjects, which was separate from the roughly 680-subject first cohort. The sequencing sample was made of PBMCs. The source is a man aged 18 to 29 in good health and CMV-seropositive.

The DNA is as follows: TGTGCCAGCACGAAGCTGGGGGGGAGTACCTACGAGCAGTACTTC. Its product reads: CASTKLGGSTYEQYF. This receptor chain uses TRBV5-6 and TRBJ2-7; 7 of the junction bases match TRBD2. The CDR3 runs 15 amino acids, cysteine and phenylalanine included. The entry retains the CDR3 DNA only, 45 bases that are in frame from base 1. The germline V end is reduced by 6 bases and the J end by 2 bases; junction bases left unmatched: 11. CDR1 and CDR2, per the germline V gene, are SGHDT and YYEEEE.